The 28 T cell receptor beta chains presented below share a single source sample, sequenced in a study of cytomegalovirus exposure and HLA in healthy donors. The PCR had 60 Vbeta and 13 Jbeta primers. Assay used: immunoSEQ multiplex PCR; TCRdb lists only in-frame clones, some missing. Found here are about 120,000 clones, over 60% of them singletons; the top ten hold about a tenth. Sequencing was carried out using PBMCs. These receptors came from a man aged 35-49 years in good health and CMV-seropositive.

This chain uses TRBV7-2 with TRBJ2-2, with D maybe TRBD2 (5 bases). The CDR3 runs 16 residues. The V and J ends lost 5 bases and 0 bases respectively, with 13 bases between them. In germline, CDR1 is SGHTA, CDR2 FQGNSA. The CDR3 spells CASSVVRVPNTGELFF. CDR3 nucleotide sequence: TGTGCCAGCAGCGTTGTGCGGGTGCCGAACACCGGGGAGCTGTTTTTT.

The sample holds one count of this clone. The V gene is TRBV10-3, the J gene TRBJ2-5; 8 nucleotides align to TRBD2. Germline loops: CDR1 ENHRY, CDR2 SYGVKD. With 5 bases clipped from V and 1 base from J, the junction kept 12 bases outside the gene matches. The CDR3 runs to 17 residues. The CDR3, as DNA: TGTGCCATCAGTATTGCACTAGCGGCACTCTTCCAAGAGACCCAGTACTTC. Translating gives CAISIALAALFQETQYF.

The chain couples TRBV6-6 to TRBJ2-3; 7 nucleotides match TRBD1. J gave up 1 base and V 0 bases, and 4 bases lay outside the gene matches. From germline, CDR1 is MNHNY and CDR2 SVGAGI (reference sequence). CDR3 length: 16 amino acids. CDR3 loop: CASSYSGTERTDTQYF. The DNA for the CDR3 is TGTGCCAGCAGTTACTCCGGGACAGAACGCACAGATACGCAGTATTTT.

This chain joins TRBV12-5 and TRBJ1-6, with no clear D. Germline lookup yields CDR1 LGHNT and CDR2 FRNRAP. V lost 6 bases and J 9 bases, leaving 6 bases between the germline ends. This CDR3 spans 11 amino acids. CDR3 coding DNA: TGTGCTAGTGGCCCTACTTCACCCCTCCACTTT. Protein: CASGPTSPLHF. The full variable domain, with the rest looked up from reference TRBV12-5 and TRBJ1-6, is DARVTQTPRHKVTEMGQEVTMRCQPILGHNTVFWYRQTMMQGLELLAYFRNRAPLDDSGMPKDRFSAEMPDATLATLKIQPSEPRDSAVYFCASGPTSPLHFGNGTRLTVT.

V usage is TRBV18 and J usage is TRBJ2-1; possible D gene TRBD2, 5 bases. The germline V gene has CDR1 KGHSH and CDR2 LQKENI. CDR3 length: 14 residues. V shed 1 base and J shed 5 bases, with 9 bases lying between them. Written as DNA, the CDR3 is TGTGCCAGCTCACCACTCCAGAGGGACAATGAGCAGTTCTTC. Protein sequence: CASSPLQRDNEQFF.

V is TRBV11-2 and J is TRBJ2-2; 11 positions agree with TRBD2. This CDR3 has 17 residues. V shed 3 bases and J 0 bases; nucleotides not matched to a gene: 3. Germline V gives CDR1 SGHAT, CDR2 FQNNGV. CDR3 coding DNA: TGTGCCAGCAGCTTCAGGGGACTAGCGGCGAACACCGGGGAGCTGTTTTTT. Translating it yields CASSFRGLAANTGELFF.

This clone was observed a few times. The V gene is TRBV7-9, the J gene TRBJ1-2; 9 bases are shared with TRBD1. The junction had 10 bases not matched to a gene; V was cut back by 7 bases and J by 4 bases. CDR3 size: 15 residues. Per the germline V gene, CDR1 is SEHNR and CDR2 is FQNEAQ (reference sequence). The CDR3 protein is CASKLGGQGPYGYTF. CDR3 DNA: TGTGCCAGCAAGCTTGGGGGACAGGGACCCTATGGCTACACCTTC.

The rearrangement links TRBV29-1 to TRBJ1-6; a possible D gene is TRBD1 (5 bases). This CDR3 spans 17 amino acids. Per germline, CDR1 SQVTM and CDR2 ANQGSEA. V was trimmed by 0 bases and J by 5 bases, leaving 17 bases between them. The CDR3 DNA follows: TGCAGCGTTGAAGAGGGCATGGTGGGACTAGATAATTCACCCCTCCACTTT. Its translation is CSVEEGMVGLDNSPLHF.

This chain links TRBV27 with TRBJ2-7; 11 nucleotides match TRBD2. From germline, CDR1 is MNHEY and CDR2 SMNVEV (reference sequence). V lost 2 bases and J lost 4; bases outside the gene matches: 4. CDR3 length: 15 residues. The CDR3 spells CASSLTLAGGYEQYF. The CDR3, as DNA: TGTGCCAGCAGTTTAACGTTAGCGGGGGGGTACGAGCAGTACTTC.

This rearrangement joins TRBV11-2 to TRBJ2-4, with a tentative D call TRBD2 (5 bases). The germline CDR1 and CDR2 sequences are SGHAT and FQNNGV. The V end was cut by 2 bases, the J end by 4 bases, with 18 bases between. This CDR3 region has 17 residues. Here the CDR3 DNA reads TGTGCCAGCAGCTTAAGTCCTCCGGGGATTCTTAAAAACATTCAGTACTTC. Protein sequence: CASSLSPPGILKNIQYF.

The chain couples TRBV5-8 to TRBJ2-7; maybe TRBD1 (6 bases). V lost 6 bases and J 4 bases, leaving 14 bases between the germline ends. This CDR3 is built from 13 residues. The germline gives CDR1 SGHTS, CDR2 YDEGEE. DNA of the CDR3: TGTGCCAGCACCCCTCGGGGACAATACGAGCAGTACTTC. Its protein is CASTPRGQYEQYF.

This clone was seen a handful of times. The junction departs from the called germline gene at one end, perhaps through a read error. The gene calls are TRBV9 and TRBJ2-4; TRBD2 agrees at 7 bases. The CDR3 totals 17 residues. Germline CDR1 is SGDLS and CDR2 is YYNGEE. Written as DNA, the CDR3 is TGTGCCAGCAGCCCGGGGGAGGGTGGGATAGGCAAAAACAGTCAGTACTTC. Its translation is CASSPGEGGIGKNSQYF.

The genes are TRBV19 and TRBJ1-3, with TRBD1 matching 7 bases. The CDR3 totals 15 residues. CDR1 is LNHDA and CDR2 is SQIVND in the germline V gene (reference sequence). After removal of 6 bases from V and 4 bases from J, the junction contained 9 bases not matched to a gene. The chain's CDR3 is CASRPTGEAGNTIYF. CDR3 DNA sequence: TGTGCCAGTAGGCCAACAGGGGAGGCCGGAAACACCATATATTTT.

The V and J genes are TRBV20-1 and TRBJ2-7, with a tentative D call TRBD2 (5 bases). The CDR3 has 11 residues. V was trimmed by 6 bases and J by 3 bases, leaving 9 bases between them. Looked up from germline, CDR1 is DFQATT and CDR2 is SNEGSKA (reference sequence). As DNA, the CDR3 is TGCAGTGCCCAACGGGACTACGAGCAGTACTTC. Encoded protein: CSAQRDYEQYF.

The rearrangement uses TRBV7-9 and TRBJ2-7; TRBD1 is a possible D gene (6 bases). The V and J ends lost 5 bases and 2 bases respectively, with 10 bases between them. Per the germline V gene, CDR1 is SEHNR and CDR2 is FQNEAQ (reference sequence). This CDR3 is built from 13 residues. The CDR3 loop is CASSLQGPYEQYF. In DNA, the CDR3 is TGTGCCAGCAGCCTACAGGGCCCCTACGAGCAGTACTTC.

J is TRBJ2-1 and V is TRBV20-1, with D unresolved. CDR1 and CDR2 (germline): DFQATT, SNEGSKA (reference sequence). The CDR3 contains 10 residues. The V end was cut by 7 bases, the J end by 8 bases, with 9 bases between. CDR3 residues: CSVRVHEQFF. CDR3 DNA sequence: TGCAGTGTACGGGTCCATGAGCAGTTCTTC.

The chain is built from TRBV5-1 and TRBJ1-1; possible D gene TRBD1, 6 bases. Per the germline V gene, CDR1 is SGHRS and CDR2 is YFSETQ. The CDR3 extends over 14 amino acids. Trimming removed 4 bases from V and 5 bases from J, with 15 bases in between. The CDR3 region has the DNA TGCGCCAGCAGCCTTCGACAGGCAACGACTGAAGCTTTCTTT. Its protein is CASSLRQATTEAFF.

This clone was found a few times. CDR3 in DNA: TGTGCCAGCAGCTTGGTCAGTGGGTCACCGGGTGAAAAACTGTTTTTT. Protein product: CASSLVSGSPGEKLFF. The rearrangement uses TRBV7-9 and TRBJ1-4; D is unclear. Germline CDR1 is SEHNR and CDR2 is FQNEAQ (reference sequence). V lost 3 bases and J 7 bases, leaving 18 bases between the germline ends. The CDR3 consists of 16 residues.

This clone appeared a single time. The chain carries TRBV18 and TRBJ1-1; D possibly corresponds to TRBD1 (6 bases). Germline CDR1 reads KGHSH; CDR2 reads LQKENI. The CDR3 has 13 amino acids. Trimming left V 3 bases short and J 2 bases short, with 7 bases between. CDR3 sequence: CASSPRGNTEAFF. The DNA for the CDR3 is TGTGCCAGCTCACCCAGGGGTAACACTGAAGCTTTCTTT.

The genes are TRBV7-8 and TRBJ2-5, with 10 bases that match TRBD2. Germline trimming cut 7 bases from V and 5 bases from J; bases unmatched to any gene: 7. CDR3 size: 14 residues. CDR1 and CDR2 (germline): SGHVS, FQNEAQ. The CDR3 loop reads CASTQRGGRETQYF. The CDR3 nucleotides are TGTGCCAGCACCCAGCGGGGGGGGCGGGAGACCCAGTACTTC.

Comments on this clone: A read error may produce the germline difference seen at one junction end. The genes are TRBV7-9 and TRBJ2-6, with 7 nucleotides matching TRBD1. Germline values: CDR1 SEHNR, CDR2 FQNEAQ (reference sequence). The CDR3 loop spans 16 amino acids. CDR3 region: CSSSLDRANGANVLTF. The DNA of the CDR3 is TGTTCCAGCAGCTTAGACAGGGCTAATGGGGCCAACGTCCTGACTTTC. The whole variable domain, filled in from reference TRBV7-9 and TRBJ2-6, reads DTGVSQNPRHKITKRGQNVTFRCDPISEHNRLYWYRQTLGQGPEFLTYFQNEAQLEKSRLLSDRFSAERPKGSFSTLEIQRTEQGDSAMYLCSSSLDRANGANVLTFGAGSRLTVL.

The genes are TRBV2 and TRBJ2-3, with 8 bases that match TRBD1. Germline V gene data show CDR1 as SNHLY and CDR2 as FYNNEI. The junction had 9 bases not matched to a gene; V was cut back by 3 bases and J by 10 bases. The CDR3 loop spans 14 amino acids. CDR3 protein: CASSDGFMTGAQYF. The CDR3 DNA reads TGTGCCAGCAGTGATGGTTTTATGACAGGGGCGCAGTATTTT.

The chain uses TRBV10-1 and TRBJ1-4, with D possibly being TRBD1 (6 bases). Trimming removed 6 bases at V and 0 bases at J, with 14 bases between. The CDR3 contains 16 residues. Germline V gives CDR1 WNHNN, CDR2 SYGVQD (reference sequence). The CDR3 protein is CASREATGPTNEKLFF. CDR3 sequence (DNA): TGCGCCAGCAGGGAGGCTACAGGGCCAACTAATGAAAAACTGTTTTTT.

This chain joins TRBV18 and TRBJ2-6; D may be TRBD2 (5 bases). V lost 10 bases to trimming and J lost 1 base, with 8 bases between them. CDR1 and CDR2 from the germline V gene are KGHSH and LQKENI. The CDR3 totals 13 residues. CDR3 region: CATEGSGANVLTF. CDR3 nucleotide sequence: TGTGCCACCGAGGGATCTGGGGCCAACGTCCTGACTTTC.

The genes are TRBV7-9 and TRBJ1-5; perhaps TRBD1 as D (5 bases). The length of the CDR3 is 13 residues. Germline-derived CDR1 and CDR2 are SEHNR and FQNEAQ (reference sequence). V lost 1 base and J lost 5, with 6 bases in between. The CDR3 coding sequence is TGTGCCAGCAGCTTAGGGGGGGATCAGCCCCAGCATTTT. Its translation: CASSLGGDQPQHF.

The V and J genes are TRBV2 and TRBJ1-6; perhaps TRBD1 as D (6 bases). The CDR3 length is 16 residues. The V gene lost 3 bases and the J gene lost 2 bases, with 11 bases spanning the gap. Germline CDR1 SNHLY, CDR2 FYNNEI. The CDR3 loop is CASSDTGLPYNSPLHF. For the CDR3, the DNA is TGTGCCAGCAGTGATACAGGGCTACCCTATAATTCACCCCTCCACTTT.

This chain connects TRBV5-6 to TRBJ2-3; possible D gene TRBD1, 5 bases. With 4 bases removed from V and 6 bases from J, the gap between germline ends came to 15 bases. CDR1 SGHDT and CDR2 YYEEEE come from the germline V gene. This CDR3 is 14 amino acids long. The DNA for the CDR3 is TGTGCCAGCAGCCCGGAAGGGGTGGACGATACGCAGTATTTT. Its translation is CASSPEGVDDTQYF. The full variable domain, its missing parts supplied by reference TRBV5-6 and TRBJ2-3, is DAGVTQSPTHLIKTRGQQVTLRCSPKSGHDTVSWYQQALGQGPQFIFQYYEEEERQRGNFPDRFSGHQFPNYSSELNVNALLLGDSALYLCASSPEGVDDTQYFGPGTRLTVL.

This sequence joins TRBV6-6 and TRBJ1-1; no definite D call. The V end was cut by 2 bases, the J end by 4 bases, with 14 bases between. The germline CDR1 and CDR2 sequences are MNHNY and SVGAGI (reference sequence). The CDR3 totals 15 residues. The CDR3 coding sequence is TGTGCCAGCAGTTACCCAGAAAGGCTAGGCACTGAAGCTTTCTTT. This codes for CASSYPERLGTEAFF.